This TCR beta chain emerged from a study of T cells in tuberculosis. The assay was immunoSEQ multiplex PCR, and TCRdb's table has in-frame clones only and misses some. The data hold 35,000 to 40,000 clones, with 94% observed a single time. As concerns this clone: Antigen unknown.

Trimming at V came to 4 bases and at J to 5 bases, leaving 7 bases not matched to a gene. The V gene's germline CDR1 is SQVTM and CDR2 ANQGSEA. This CDR3 has 13 amino acids. Study results and limitations: Selection depended on which cryopreserved specimens were available.

This receptor was obtained from a donor aged 10-29 years with latent tuberculosis or without tuberculosis infection. Some clones in this sample may be carry-over from other donors' samples. This chain joins TRBV29-1 and TRBJ2-5, with TRBD2 matching 7 bases. The sequenced material came from PBMCs. The CDR3, as DNA: TGCAGCGTTGGGTTAGCGGGCGGGGAGACCCAGTACTTC. Its protein product is CSVGLAGGETQYF.